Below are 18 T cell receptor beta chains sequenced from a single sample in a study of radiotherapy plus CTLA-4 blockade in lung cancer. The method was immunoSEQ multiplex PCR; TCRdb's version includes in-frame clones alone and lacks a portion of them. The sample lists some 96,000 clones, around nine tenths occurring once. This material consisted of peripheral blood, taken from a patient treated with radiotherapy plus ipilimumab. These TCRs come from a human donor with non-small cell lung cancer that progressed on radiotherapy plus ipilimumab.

The CDR3 coding sequence is TGTGCCAGTAGTATAGTCACTGGTGGCTACACCTTC. It codes for CASSIVTGGYTF. The chain is built from TRBV19 and TRBJ1-2; no clear D gene. Germline V CDR1 and CDR2: LNHDA, SQIVND (reference sequence). Deletions cut 1 base from V and 7 bases from J, with 7 bases between. This CDR3 contains 12 residues.

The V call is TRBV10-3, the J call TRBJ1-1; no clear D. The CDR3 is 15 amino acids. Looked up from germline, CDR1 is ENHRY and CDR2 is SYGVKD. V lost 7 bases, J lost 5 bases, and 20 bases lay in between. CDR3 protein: CAITQNLPGWTEAFF. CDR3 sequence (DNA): TGTGCCATCACCCAAAACCTACCTGGGTGGACTGAAGCTTTCTTT.

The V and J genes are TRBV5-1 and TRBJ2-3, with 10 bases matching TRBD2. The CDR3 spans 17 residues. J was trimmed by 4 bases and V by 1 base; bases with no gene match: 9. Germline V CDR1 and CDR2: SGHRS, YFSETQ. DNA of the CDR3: TGCGCCAGCAGCTTGACTTCTAGCGGGAGCTCCTCAGATACGCAGTATTTT. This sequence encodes CASSLTSSGSSSDTQYF.

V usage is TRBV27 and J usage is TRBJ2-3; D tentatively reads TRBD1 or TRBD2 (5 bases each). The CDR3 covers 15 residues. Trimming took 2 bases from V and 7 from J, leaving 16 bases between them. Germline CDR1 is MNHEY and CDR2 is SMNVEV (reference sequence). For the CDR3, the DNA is TGTGCCAGCAGTTTAGAGGGGAGCCTTCCCCATACGCAGTATTTT. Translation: CASSLEGSLPHTQYF.

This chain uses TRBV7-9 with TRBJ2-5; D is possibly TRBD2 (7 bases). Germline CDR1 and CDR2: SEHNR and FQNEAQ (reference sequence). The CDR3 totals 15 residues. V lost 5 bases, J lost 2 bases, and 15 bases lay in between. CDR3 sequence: CASSLEGGGQETQYF. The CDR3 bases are TGTGCCAGCAGCCTAGAGGGGGGAGGGCAAGAGACCCAGTACTTC.

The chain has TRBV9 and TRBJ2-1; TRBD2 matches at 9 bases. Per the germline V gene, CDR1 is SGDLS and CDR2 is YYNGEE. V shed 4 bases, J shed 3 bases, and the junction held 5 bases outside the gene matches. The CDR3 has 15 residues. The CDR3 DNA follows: TGTGCCAGCAGCCCCAGACTAGCGGACTACAATGAGCAGTTCTTC. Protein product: CASSPRLADYNEQFF.

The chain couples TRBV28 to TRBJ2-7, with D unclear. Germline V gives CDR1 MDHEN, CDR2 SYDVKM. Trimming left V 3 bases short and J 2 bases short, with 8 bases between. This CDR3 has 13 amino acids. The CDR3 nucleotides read TGTGCCAGCAGTTTTATAGGGCCCTACGAGCAGTACTTC. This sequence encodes CASSFIGPYEQYF.

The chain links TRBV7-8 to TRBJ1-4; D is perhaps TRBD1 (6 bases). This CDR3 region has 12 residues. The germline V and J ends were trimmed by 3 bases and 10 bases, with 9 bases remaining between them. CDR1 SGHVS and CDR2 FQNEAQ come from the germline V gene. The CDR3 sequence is CASSLDRVKLFF. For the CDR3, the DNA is TGTGCCAGCAGCTTGGACAGAGTAAAACTGTTTTTT.

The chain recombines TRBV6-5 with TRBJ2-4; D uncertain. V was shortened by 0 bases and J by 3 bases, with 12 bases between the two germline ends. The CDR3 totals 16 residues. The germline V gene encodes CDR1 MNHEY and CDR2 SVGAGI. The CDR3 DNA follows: TGTGCCAGCAGTTACTCGCCCGGCTGGGGCAAAAACATTCAGTACTTC. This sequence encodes CASSYSPGWGKNIQYF.

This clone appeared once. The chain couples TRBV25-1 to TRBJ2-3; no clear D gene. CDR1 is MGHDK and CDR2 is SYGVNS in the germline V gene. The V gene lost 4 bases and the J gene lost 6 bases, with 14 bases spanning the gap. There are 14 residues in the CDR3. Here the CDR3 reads CASSVPGPGDTQYF. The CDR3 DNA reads TGTGCCAGCAGTGTCCCGGGCCCCGGGGATACGCAGTATTTT.

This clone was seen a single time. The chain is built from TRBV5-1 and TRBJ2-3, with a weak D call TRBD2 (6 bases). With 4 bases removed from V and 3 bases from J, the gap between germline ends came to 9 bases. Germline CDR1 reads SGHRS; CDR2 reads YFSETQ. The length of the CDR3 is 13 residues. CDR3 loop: CASSTGDTDTQYF. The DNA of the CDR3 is TGCGCCAGCAGCACGGGAGATACAGATACGCAGTATTTT.

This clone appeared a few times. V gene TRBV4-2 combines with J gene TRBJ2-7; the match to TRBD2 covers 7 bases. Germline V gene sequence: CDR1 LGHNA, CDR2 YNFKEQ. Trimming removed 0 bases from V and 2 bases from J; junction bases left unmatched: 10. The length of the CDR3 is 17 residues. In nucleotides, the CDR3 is TGTGCCAGCAGCCAAGAACGCACGGGCGGGAGCGCCTACGAGCAGTACTTC. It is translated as CASSQERTGGSAYEQYF.

The CDR3 is CASSRTGAMNTEAFF. In nucleotides, the CDR3 is TGCGCCAGCAGCCGGACAGGGGCAATGAACACTGAAGCTTTCTTT. This chain links TRBV5-1 with TRBJ1-1, with 9 bases lining up with TRBD1. This CDR3 contains 15 residues. With 4 bases clipped from V and 0 bases from J, the junction kept 4 bases outside the gene matches. Germline CDR1 is SGHRS and CDR2 is YFSETQ.

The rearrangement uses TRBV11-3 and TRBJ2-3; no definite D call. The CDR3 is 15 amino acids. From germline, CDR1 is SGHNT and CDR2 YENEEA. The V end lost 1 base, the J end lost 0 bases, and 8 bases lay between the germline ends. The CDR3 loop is CASSLGGSSTDTQYF. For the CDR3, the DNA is TGTGCCAGCAGCTTAGGGGGTTCTAGCACAGATACGCAGTATTTT.

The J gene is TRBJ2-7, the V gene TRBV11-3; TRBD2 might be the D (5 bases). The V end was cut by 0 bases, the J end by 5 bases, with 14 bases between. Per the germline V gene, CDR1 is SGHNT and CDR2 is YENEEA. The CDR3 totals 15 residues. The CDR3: CASSLDFEGFHEQYF. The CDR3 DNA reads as TGTGCCAGCAGCTTAGATTTTGAGGGTTTCCACGAGCAGTACTTC. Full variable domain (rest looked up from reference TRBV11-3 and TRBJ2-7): EAGVVQSPRYKIIEKKQPVAFWCNPISGHNTLYWYLQNLGQGPELLIRYENEEAVDDSQLPKDRFSAERLKGVDSTLKIQPAELGDSAVYLCASSLDFEGFHEQYFGPGTRLTVT.

This CDR3 is CASSDLGSWYYTEAFF. CDR3 DNA sequence: TGTGCCAGCAGTGACCTCGGGAGTTGGTACTACACTGAAGCTTTCTTT. This sequence joins TRBV25-1 and TRBJ1-1; D unclear. CDR3 size: 16 residues. Per the germline V gene, CDR1 is MGHDK and CDR2 is SYGVNS. The V end lost 3 bases, the J end lost 3 bases, and 17 bases lay between the germline ends.

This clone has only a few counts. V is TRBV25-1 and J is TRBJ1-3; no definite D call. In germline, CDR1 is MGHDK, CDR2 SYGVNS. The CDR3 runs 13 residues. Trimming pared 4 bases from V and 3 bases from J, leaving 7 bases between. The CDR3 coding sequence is TGTGCCAGCAGTGCGACGGATGGAAACACCATATATTTT. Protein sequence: CASSATDGNTIYF.

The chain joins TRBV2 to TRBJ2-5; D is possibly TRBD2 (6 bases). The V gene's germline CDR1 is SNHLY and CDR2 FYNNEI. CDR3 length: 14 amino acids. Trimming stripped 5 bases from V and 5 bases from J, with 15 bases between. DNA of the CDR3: TGTGCCAGCAGTAAACCCAGGGCGGGGGAGACCCAGTACTTC. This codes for CASSKPRAGETQYF.